What follows are 14 T cell receptor beta chains derived from one specimen sequenced in a study of vaccination and CD4 T cells after COVID-19. Researchers used the Oncomine TCR Beta short-read assay to sequence DNA from cultured CD4+ T cells. One entry per CDR3 protein, called by TCRdb with MiXCR from the PCR reads. The repertoire holds roughly 19,000 distinct CDR3 sequences, about 50% seen once, with roughly 7% in the top ten. As to treatment: 10-day PBMC culture with coronavirus spike peptide pools or control peptides (ViraFEST assay). Their recognized antigens are unknown. The starting material was CD4+ T cells from blood, cultured in vitro, obtained before SARS-CoV-2 vaccination. All receptors derive from a human donor who had recovered from COVID-19.

This clonotype was observed a handful of times. Here the CDR3 DNA reads TGTGCCAGCAGTGAAAGGACAGGGGGTCTTTCACCCCTCCACTTT. It translates to CASSERTGGLSPLHF. J is TRBJ1-6 and V is TRBV6-1; 10 bases line up with TRBD1. J lost 9 bases, V lost 2 bases, and 4 bases had no gene match. In germline, CDR1 is MNHNS, CDR2 SASEGT. The CDR3 spans 15 residues.

The chain couples TRBV6-1 to TRBJ2-1; TRBD2 is a possible D gene (7 bases). Per germline, CDR1 MNHNS and CDR2 SASEGT. CDR3 length: 16 residues. The V end lost 6 bases, the J end lost 4 bases, and 19 bases lay between the germline ends. Written as DNA, the CDR3 is TGTGCCAGCAGCGCGGCTGGGGGCGGGAGTTACAATGAGCAGTTCTTC. It codes for CASSAAGGGSYNEQFF.

This clonotype came up a few times. The gene calls are TRBV6-1 and TRBJ2-1; no reliable D call. The germline gives CDR1 MNHNS, CDR2 SASEGT. This CDR3 has 18 residues. The V gene lost 5 bases and the J gene lost 0 bases, with 20 bases spanning the gap. CDR3 amino acids: CASSTLLSRSYSYNEQFF. The CDR3 nucleotides read TGTGCCAGCAGTACTTTACTTTCTAGATCCTACTCCTACAATGAGCAGTTCTTC.

In this sample, this clonotype turned up once. The chain couples TRBV20-1 to TRBJ2-7; 7 bases agree with TRBD2. The CDR3 is made up of 14 amino acids. The germline CDR1 and CDR2 sequences are DFQATT and SNEGSKA (reference sequence). V was pared by 0 bases and J by 5 bases, with 7 bases of the junction left unmatched. The DNA of the CDR3 is TGCAGTGCTAGAGATAAGGGGACTAATCACGAGCAGTACTTC. This translates into CSARDKGTNHEQYF.

CDR3 residues: CASSLESGHRQFF. The CDR3 bases are TGTGCCAGCAGCTTAGAGTCTGGACATCGACAGTTCTTC. The J gene is TRBJ2-1, the V gene TRBV7-2, with D possibly being TRBD1 (5 bases). Germline CDR1 and CDR2: SGHTA and FQGNSA. V was pared by 1 base and J by 13 bases, with 14 bases between. The CDR3 covers 13 residues. Looking up the rest from reference TRBV7-2 and TRBJ2-1 gives the full variable domain: GAGVSQSPSNKVTEKGKDVELRCDPISGHTALYWYRQSLGQGLEFLIYFQGNSAPDKSGLPSDRFSAERTGGSVSTLTIQRTQQEDSAVYLCASSLESGHRQFFGPGTRLTVL.

The chain is built from TRBV19 and TRBJ2-7; the D gene is possibly TRBD2 (6 bases). V lost 5 bases and J lost 0, with 14 bases in between. The germline CDR1 and CDR2 sequences are LNHDA and SQIVND (reference sequence). This CDR3 is 15 amino acids long. The CDR3 is CASSLRRGTSYEQYF. The CDR3 DNA is TGTGCCAGTAGTCTCCGTCGGGGGACCTCCTACGAGCAGTACTTC.

A few counts support this clonotype. This sequence joins TRBV6-1 and TRBJ1-5, with D unclear. The V and J ends lost 5 bases and 6 bases respectively, with 17 bases between them. Germline CDR1 and CDR2: MNHNS and SASEGT. The CDR3 consists of 15 residues. CDR3 sequence (DNA): TGTGCCAGCAGTCGATCGAAACTAGGTGGTCAGCCCCAGCATTTT. The encoded protein is CASSRSKLGGQPQHF.

This clonotype was observed a handful of times. The gene calls are TRBV28 and TRBJ2-3; the match to TRBD2 covers 7 bases. CDR3 length equals 15 residues. CDR1 is MDHEN and CDR2 is SYDVKM in the germline V gene. V was pared by 2 bases and J by 3 bases, with 5 bases of the junction left unmatched. In nucleotides, the CDR3 is TGTGCCAGCAGTTTACCGGGACTATTAACAGATACGCAGTATTTT. Amino acid sequence: CASSLPGLLTDTQYF.

This clonotype was recorded a few times. This chain's CDR3 is CASSLWDRGGNEQFF. The CDR3 DNA reads TGCGCCAGCAGCTTATGGGACAGGGGAGGCAATGAGCAGTTCTTC. The chain joins TRBV5-1 to TRBJ2-1, with TRBD1 identical over 10 bases. V lost 2 bases, J lost 6 bases, and 5 bases stayed unmatched. CDR1 is SGHRS, CDR2 YFSETQ, per germline. The CDR3 is made up of 15 amino acids.

In this sample, this clonotype turned up once. The rearrangement uses TRBV7-9 and TRBJ2-4; 9 nucleotides agree with TRBD1. CDR3 size: 21 residues. V lost 4 bases, J lost 1 base, and 20 bases stayed unmatched. The germline V gene has CDR1 SEHNR and CDR2 FQNEAQ (reference sequence). The CDR3 region is CASSWSPPGQGSPSAKNIQYF. DNA of the CDR3: TGTGCCAGCAGCTGGTCCCCCCCGGGACAGGGTTCACCCTCCGCCAAAAACATTCAGTACTTC.

The CDR3 sequence is CASSPLAGAPRETQYF. The CDR3, as DNA: TGTGCCAGCTCTCCTCTAGCGGGAGCCCCGAGAGAGACCCAGTACTTC. The chain is built from TRBV18 and TRBJ2-5, with TRBD2 matching over 10 bases. J was trimmed by 4 bases and V by 6 bases; bases with no gene match: 11. The CDR3 runs 16 residues. Germline lookup yields CDR1 KGHSH and CDR2 LQKENI.

This clonotype was detected once. The chain uses TRBV30 and TRBJ1-1, with a tentative D call TRBD1 (5 bases). CDR3 length: 12 amino acids. Trimming removed 4 bases from V and 5 bases from J, with 11 bases in between. CDR1 and CDR2 (germline): GTSNPN, SVGIG (reference sequence). In DNA form, the CDR3 reads TGTGCCTGGAACCGGCAGGGAACTGAAGCTTTCTTT. Translation gives CAWNRQGTEAFF.

The V and J genes are TRBV30 and TRBJ2-1; 14 bases fit TRBD2. Germline V gives CDR1 GTSNPN, CDR2 SVGIG (reference sequence). The CDR3 loop spans 17 amino acids. The V gene end was trimmed by 4 bases and the J gene end by 10 bases; junction bases not matched to a gene: 15. The CDR3 spells CAWNVGIRLAGGGEQFF. DNA for the CDR3: TGTGCCTGGAACGTCGGAATTCGACTAGCGGGAGGGGGCGAGCAGTTCTTC. Supplemented by reference TRBV30 and TRBJ2-1, the full variable domain reads SQTIHQWPATLVQPVGSPLSLECTVEGTSNPNLYWYRQAAGRGLQLLFYSVGIGQISSEVPQNLSASRPQDRQFILSSKKLLLSDSGFYLCAWNVGIRLAGGGEQFFGPGTRLTVL.

The chain joins TRBV20-1 to TRBJ2-1; 9 bases agree with TRBD2. Germline CDR1 DFQATT, CDR2 SNEGSKA (reference sequence). The CDR3 loop spans 14 amino acids. Trimming took 4 bases from V and 5 from J; bases not matched to a gene: 6. The CDR3 loop reads CSAIFLAGNNEQFF. As DNA, the CDR3 is TGCAGTGCTATCTTTCTAGCGGGAAACAATGAGCAGTTCTTC.